The T cell receptor beta chain described here comes from a study of blood T cell repertoires in COVID-19. On the study more broadly: Researchers got acute and convalescent COVID-19 samples from the United States, Italy and Spain.

Those who participated ranged in age from about 18 to 89 years and resided in under 25 US areas. Cohort placement rested on clinical history that participants reported themselves. Germline V gene sequence: CDR1 MDHEN, CDR2 SYDVKM. The CDR3 totals 19 residues. Trimming at V came to 8 bases and at J to 9 bases, leaving 23 bases not matched to a gene. Measured with immunoSEQ multiplex PCR; TCRdb has only the in-frame clones, and not every one. This sample has hundreds of thousands of clones; roughly nine tenths occur once, and the top ten carry about 3%. The sequenced sample was PBMCs or T cells enriched from blood (not recorded which). This TCR came from a woman between 50 and 59 years old who had recovered from COVID-19. The rearrangement uses TRBV28 and TRBJ2-1; 12 bases fit TRBD2. The CDR3 nucleotides read TGTGCCAGCCGTGCCCCTAGCGGGAGGGCCTCATCTTTCGGTGTTGAGCAGTTCTTC. Its protein product is CASRAPSGRASSFGVEQFF.